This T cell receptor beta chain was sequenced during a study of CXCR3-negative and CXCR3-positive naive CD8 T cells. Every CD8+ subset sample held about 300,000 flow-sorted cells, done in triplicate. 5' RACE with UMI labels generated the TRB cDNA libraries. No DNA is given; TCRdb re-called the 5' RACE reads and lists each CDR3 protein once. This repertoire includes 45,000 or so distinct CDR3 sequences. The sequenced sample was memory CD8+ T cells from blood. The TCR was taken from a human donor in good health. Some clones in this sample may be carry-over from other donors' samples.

The CDR3 spells CASSIDREVTNTEAFF. The chain combines TRBV19 with TRBJ1-1. This CDR3 region has 16 residues. CDR1 is LNHDA and CDR2 is SQIVND in the germline V gene (reference sequence).